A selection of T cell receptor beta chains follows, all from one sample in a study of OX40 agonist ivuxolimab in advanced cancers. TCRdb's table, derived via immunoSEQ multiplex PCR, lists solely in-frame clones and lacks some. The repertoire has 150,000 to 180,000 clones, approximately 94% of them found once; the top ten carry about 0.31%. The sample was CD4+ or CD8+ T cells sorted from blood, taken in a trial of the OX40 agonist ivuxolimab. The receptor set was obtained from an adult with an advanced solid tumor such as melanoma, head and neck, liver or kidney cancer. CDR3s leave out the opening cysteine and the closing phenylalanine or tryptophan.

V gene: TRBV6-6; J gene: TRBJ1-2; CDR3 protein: ASSSQGLRGYT
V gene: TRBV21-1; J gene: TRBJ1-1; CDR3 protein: ASSTEIGPRCALDTEAF
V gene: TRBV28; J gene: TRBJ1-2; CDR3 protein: ASSWGLYGYT
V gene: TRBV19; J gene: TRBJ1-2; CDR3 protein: ASSPDWGGYT
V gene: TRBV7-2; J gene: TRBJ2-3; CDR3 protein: ASSLAVAGADTQY
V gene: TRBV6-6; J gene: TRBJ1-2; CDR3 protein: ASSPTGPYGYT
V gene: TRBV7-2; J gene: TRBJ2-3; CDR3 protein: ASSLAQSGPDTQY
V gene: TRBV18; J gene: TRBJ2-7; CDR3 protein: ASSPPGQSYEQY
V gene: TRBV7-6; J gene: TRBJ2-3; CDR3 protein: ASSPDGRVLDTQY
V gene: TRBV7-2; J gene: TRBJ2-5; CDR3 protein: ASSYHSETQY
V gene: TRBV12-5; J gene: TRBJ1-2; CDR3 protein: ASVQGAGGYT
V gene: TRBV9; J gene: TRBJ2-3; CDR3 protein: ASSVVASGTDTQY
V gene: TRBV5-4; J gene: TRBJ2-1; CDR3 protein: ASSLPTSGVRNEQF